The clone carrying this T cell receptor beta chain was seen a single time. Its cognate antigen is unknown. The table came from immunoSEQ multiplex PCR; TCRdb's copy has only in-frame clones and leaves some out. The table shows 90,000 to 100,000 clones, with almost 90% occurring only once. This sample was taken from a study of T cell responses to AZD1222 COVID-19 vaccine. Study-wide findings and caveats: Reportedly, nearly half the spike-specific TCRs target unmutated variant regions.

Germline CDR1 reads KGHSH; CDR2 reads LQKENI. This CDR3 is built from 15 residues. Trimming pared 2 bases from V and 0 bases from J, leaving 8 bases between. The V gene is TRBV18, the J gene TRBJ1-3; D gene unclear. Sequenced material: peripheral blood, taken 28 days after the second AZD1222 dose. This TCR was sampled from an adult who received the AZD1222 COVID-19 vaccine. The CDR3 nucleotides are TGTGCCAGCTCACCAGGGCTCGTCTCTGGAAACACCATATATTTT. Translated, it gives CASSPGLVSGNTIYF.